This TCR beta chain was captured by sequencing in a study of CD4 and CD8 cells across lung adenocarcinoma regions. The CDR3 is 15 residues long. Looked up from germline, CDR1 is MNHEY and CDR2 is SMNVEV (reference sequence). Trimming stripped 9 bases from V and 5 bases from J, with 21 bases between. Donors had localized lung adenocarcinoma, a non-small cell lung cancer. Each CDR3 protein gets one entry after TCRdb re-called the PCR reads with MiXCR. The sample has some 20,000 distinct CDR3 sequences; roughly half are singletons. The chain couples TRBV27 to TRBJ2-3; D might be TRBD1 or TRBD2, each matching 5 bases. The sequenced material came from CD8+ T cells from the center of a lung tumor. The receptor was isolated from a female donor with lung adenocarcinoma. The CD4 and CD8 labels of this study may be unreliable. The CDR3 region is CARGLRGGDKDTQYF. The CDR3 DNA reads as TGTGCCAGGGGGCTCCGGGGCGGAGACAAAGATACGCAGTATTTT.